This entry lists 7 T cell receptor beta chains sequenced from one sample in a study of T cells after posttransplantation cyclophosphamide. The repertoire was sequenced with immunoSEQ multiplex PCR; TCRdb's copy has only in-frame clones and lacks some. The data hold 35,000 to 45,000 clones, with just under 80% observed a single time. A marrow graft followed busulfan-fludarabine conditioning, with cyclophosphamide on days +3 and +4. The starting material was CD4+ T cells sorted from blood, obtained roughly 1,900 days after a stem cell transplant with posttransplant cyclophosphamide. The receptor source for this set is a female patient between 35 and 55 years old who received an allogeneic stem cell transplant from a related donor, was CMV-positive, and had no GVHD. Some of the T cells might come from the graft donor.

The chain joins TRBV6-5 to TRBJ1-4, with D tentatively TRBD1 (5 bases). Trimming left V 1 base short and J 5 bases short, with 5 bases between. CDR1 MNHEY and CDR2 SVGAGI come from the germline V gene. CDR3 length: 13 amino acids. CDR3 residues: CASSYYRNEKLFF. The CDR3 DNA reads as TGTGCCAGCAGTTACTACAGGAATGAAAAACTGTTTTTT.

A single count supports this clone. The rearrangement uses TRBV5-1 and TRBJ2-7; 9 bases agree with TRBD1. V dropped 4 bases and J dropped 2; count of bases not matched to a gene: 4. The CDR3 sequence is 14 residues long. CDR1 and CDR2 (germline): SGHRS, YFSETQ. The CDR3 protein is CASSQGQGPYEQYF. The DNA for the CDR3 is TGCGCCAGCAGCCAGGGACAGGGCCCCTACGAGCAGTACTTC.

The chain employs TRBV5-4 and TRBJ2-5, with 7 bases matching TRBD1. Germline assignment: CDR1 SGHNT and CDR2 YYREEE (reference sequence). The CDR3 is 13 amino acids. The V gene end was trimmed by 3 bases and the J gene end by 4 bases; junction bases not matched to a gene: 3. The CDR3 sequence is CASSSTGVETQYF. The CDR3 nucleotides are TGTGCCAGCAGCTCTACAGGGGTAGAGACCCAGTACTTC. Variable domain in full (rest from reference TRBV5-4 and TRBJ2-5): ETGVTQSPTHLIKTRGQQVTLRCSSQSGHNTVSWYQQALGQGPQFIFQYYREEENGRGNFPPRFSGLQFPNYSSELNVNALELDDSALYLCASSSTGVETQYFGPGTRLLVL.

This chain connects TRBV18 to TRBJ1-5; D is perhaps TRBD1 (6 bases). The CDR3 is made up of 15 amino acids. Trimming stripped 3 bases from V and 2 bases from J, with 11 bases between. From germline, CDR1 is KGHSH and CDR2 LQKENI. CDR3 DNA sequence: TGTGCCAGCTCACCGGACAGTCTGGGCAATCAGCCCCAGCATTTT. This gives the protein CASSPDSLGNQPQHF.

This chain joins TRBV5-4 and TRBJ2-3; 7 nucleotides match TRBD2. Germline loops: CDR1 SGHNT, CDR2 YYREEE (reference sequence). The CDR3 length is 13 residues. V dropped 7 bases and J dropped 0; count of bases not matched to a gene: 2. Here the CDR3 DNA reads TGTGCCAGCTACGGGGGGAGCACAGATACGCAGTATTTT. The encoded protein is CASYGGSTDTQYF. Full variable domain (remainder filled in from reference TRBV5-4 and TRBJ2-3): ETGVTQSPTHLIKTRGQQVTLRCSSQSGHNTVSWYQQALGQGPQFIFQYYREEENGRGNFPPRFSGLQFPNYSSELNVNALELDDSALYLCASYGGSTDTQYFGPGTRLTVL.

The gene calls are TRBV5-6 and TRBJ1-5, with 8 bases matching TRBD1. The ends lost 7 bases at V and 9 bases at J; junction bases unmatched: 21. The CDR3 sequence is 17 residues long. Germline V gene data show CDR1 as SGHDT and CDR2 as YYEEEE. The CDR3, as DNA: TGTGCCAGCCAGCTTCGGGGAGCAGGGGGCCACGATCGGCCCCAGCATTTT. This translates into CASQLRGAGGHDRPQHF.

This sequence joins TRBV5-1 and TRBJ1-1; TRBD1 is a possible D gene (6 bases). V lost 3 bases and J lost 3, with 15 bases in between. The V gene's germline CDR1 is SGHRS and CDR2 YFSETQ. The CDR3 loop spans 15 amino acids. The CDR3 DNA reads TGCGCCAGCAGCTGGGGACACCGGAAGGACACTGAAGCTTTCTTT. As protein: CASSWGHRKDTEAFF.